The T cell receptor (beta chain) under discussion was sequenced for a study of T cells expressing NK-cell markers (dated by TCRdb to 2018 to 2021). Background for the entire study: In sorted CD3+CD56+NKG2C+, CD3+CD56+NKG2C- and CD3+CD56-NKG2C+ T-cell subsets from several donors, TCR beta-chain repertoires were profiled. The study sequenced eight donors, all healthy volunteers chosen at random: three men and five women. Of the eight sequenced donors, seven were found to be HCMV-seropositive and one was found to be HCMV-seronegative. The libraries were sequenced on Illumina HiSeq 2000/2500, MiSeq or NextSeq, producing 2 x 150 bp reads. Study-wide conclusions, independent of this receptor: For about 6 donors, the dominant CD3+CD56+NKG2C+ clonotypes were among the top 10 CD8+ clonotypes and accounted for 1.0-7.0% of CD8+ T cells. Those dominant clonotypes were again the most abundant among CD3+CD56-NKG2C+ cells in four donors, at roughly 28.3-65%. It remained unclear whether the expanded NKG2C-expressing T cell clones were specific for HCMV antigens.

A commercial ELISA kit detecting HCMV-specific IgG in serum was used to determine HCMV serostatus. Ficoll density gradient centrifugation was used to isolate peripheral blood mononuclear cells from blood. CDR3 length: 20 amino acids, cysteine to phenylalanine. The record lacks a DNA sequence. CDR1 and CDR2 are drawn from the germline V gene: LGHNA, YNFKEQ. Reads for this sample came from an Illumina HiSeq 2000. 5'RACE template switching, by which a universal primer site and unique molecular identifiers were added, was used to make TCR beta cDNA libraries. Priming for cDNA synthesis came from the TCR beta constant segment, and two successive PCR amplification steps followed. The source study handled its data this way. Reads were demultiplexed and grouped by UMI with MIGEC, and clonotypes were assembled and quantified with MiTCR. To exclude erroneous sequences, only TCR cDNA sequences supported by at least two reads were retained. The tcR package was used for downstream repertoire analysis, and clonotypes were matched across fractions by CDR3 nucleotide sequence plus V segment. Antigen specificity was annotated against VDJdb with VDJmatch, allowing one amino acid substitution in CDR3. TCRdb reprocessed the reads and lists each CDR3 protein sequence as a single entry, with no DNA. TCRdb's processing, not the study's, gives the V and J calls here. The sample table holds more than 250,000 distinct CDR3 sequences. Together, the top ten hold around 0.4% of the sample.

With regard to this clonotype: The specificity of this receptor is unknown.

The receptor was derived from a man aged 18 to 35 in good health. Donor details come from another sample of the same person, matched by shared clones. The sequence is built from TRBV4-2 and TRBJ2-3; TCRdb selects TRBD2, and the lack of DNA leaves this call unchecked. Sequenced input: blood T cells: a sorted CD56 or NKG2C T cell subset, CD4+ or CD8+ T cells, or bulk PBMC T cells (not recorded which). The CDR3 region reads CASTPPGLAGGPSSFSTQYF.